This is a list of T cell receptor beta chains from one sample in a study of tumor-infiltrating lymphocytes in primary liver carcinoma. Each CDR3 protein gets one entry after TCRdb re-called the multiplex PCR reads with MiXCR. The data contain 300,000 to 350,000 distinct CDR3 sequences, less than 70% of them singletons. Sample: peripheral blood. Receptors originate from a man between 35 and 55 years old with primary liver carcinoma and hepatitis B virus infection. CDR3s include the opening cysteine and the closing phenylalanine or tryptophan. Fields, in order: V gene, clone size, CDR3 protein. A row's size may be missing; if present it is once, few, many or a size class.

TRBV7-8	NA	CTISPPPSGRAGEQYF
TRBV10-3	NA	CATEGGHNEQFF
TRBV11-2	NA	CASSLDLRRNYGYTF
TRBV6-2/TRBV6-3	many	CASEGQGYNEQFF
TRBV10-2	few	CASRQGNEQFF
TRBV11-2	NA	CASSLQPSGITWELFF
TRBV4-3	many	CASSPVRGGRDTGELFF
TRBV6-6	NA	CASGYPATGETQYF
TRBV6-5	NA	CASSERVMENPPLHF
TRBV11-2	NA	CASSLGESEQLF
TRBV29-1	NA	CSIAGTRRVDTQYF
TRBV11-2	NA	CVSSKRGLAAYEQYF
TRBV5-1	NA	CASMTVQGNEQFF
TRBV6-2/TRBV6-3	NA	CASSNRQGHNEQFF
TRBV6-1	NA	CASSQEAPTYYEQFF
TRBV29-1	many	CSALGGRPYGYTF
TRBV12-3/TRBV12-4	NA	CASSLDRGRVTYVQYF
TRBV11-2	NA	CASSRHSEQGPGEQYF
TRBV11-2	NA	CASSGWTIGSSWGTQYF
TRBV4-1	few	CASSQAPLQDVGGETQYF
TRBV28	NA	CASSFGGVSYEQYF
TRBV5-5	NA	CASNLRGSLQETQCF
TRBV10-3	NA	CAISEFSTGIGKDIQYF
TRBV6-1	NA	CASSRSGLSGNTIYF
TRBV6-5	many	CASRTGTSYNEQFF
TRBV28	NA	CATGEVYYEQYF
TRBV11-2	NA	CASLVGTSGLNEQFF
TRBV5-4	NA	CASSQKTGGRTDTQHF
TRBV6-2/TRBV6-3	NA	CAGRRPGGDEKFF
TRBV6-5	many	CASSMGGYGYTF
TRBV11-2	few	CTSSAGLAAYNEQFF
TRBV11-2	NA	CASSEVGRLREQYF
TRBV5-1	NA	CASSREPGQGDTQYF
TRBV11-2	few	CVSSLDASLLREQFF
TRBV30	NA	CAWSWQNTEVFF
TRBV6-6	NA	CASRRTSGFSGNEQFF
TRBV10-3	many	CAISESGLAASF
TRBV6-5	NA	CASSPSGLLGLAGASSYEQYF
TRBV5-5	many	CASSRTGTGAYNEQFF
TRBV6-5	many	CASRGGHYEQYF
TRBV11-2	medium-sized	CASSRNPAGELFF
TRBV24-1	few	CATSDRMTDVHQETQYF
TRBV2	NA	CASSDREGPDTQYF
TRBV11-1	once	CASSTQGRAYEQYF
TRBV11-2	medium-sized	CASSLGTGRQYF
TRBV11-2	NA	CDSSLDSSGASVLTF
TRBV6-6	once	CASSYLLERDVDTQYF
TRBV10-2	NA	CASSESGRREGHEQYF
TRBV5-1	NA	CASSFYSGQGYNEQFF
TRBV5-1	NA	CASSLAGTSGYVADTQYF
TRBV24-1	NA	CAISKTPNTGELFF
TRBV5-1	few	CASRTTGAANEKLFF
TRBV11-2	NA	CASSSGRGDYGYTF
TRBV6-2/TRBV6-3	NA	CAGSHGRNHDIKETQYF
TRBV6-6	NA	CVISQTGGRTYEQYF